This TCR beta chain derives from a study of regulatory T cells in long-lasting Graves disease. Arm-PCR of CDR3 regions and iRepertoire HTBI primers were the basis on which TCR beta libraries were built. MiXCR was run by TCRdb on the multiplex PCR reads, yielding one entry per CDR3 protein. The table includes 550,000 to 600,000 distinct CDR3 sequences, approximately 16% detected once. Regarding time point: newly diagnosed GD, antithyroid drugs for less than 3 months. From PBMCs, RNA was extracted and then used to make the TCR library. This CDR3 comprises 11 residues. V was cut by 4 bases and J by 6 bases, with 6 bases left in between. CDR1 is SEHNR, CDR2 FQNEAQ, per germline (reference sequence). Another study also made use of these data, one on T cells in Graves' hyperthyroidism and ophthalmopathy. As that study records: A first-round RT-PCR of the TCR CDR3 used the HTBI primer set. From stable hyperthyroidism, ophthalmopathy was separated by a 13 V-J model.

The rearrangement links TRBV7-9 to TRBJ1-2; D call uncertain. The TCR was taken from a man aged 18 to 35 with Graves disease. The source material was peripheral blood mononuclear cells (PBMCs), sampled at new diagnosis, from a patient treated with antithyroid drugs. Here the CDR3 DNA reads TGTGCCAGCAGCTACCAAGATGGCTACACCTTC. Translating it yields CASSYQDGYTF.